This TCR beta chain appears in the sequencing data of a study of massively parallel sequencing of T cell beta chains (dated by TCRdb to the late 2000s). About the full investigation: Human TCR beta CDR3 diversity in peripheral blood was profiled using 5'-RACE, Illumina short-read sequencing and a dedicated short-read assembly strategy. What the work shows at the level of the full study, not this receptor alone: Since the RNA was pooled from many donors, the results show population-average clonotype abundance and not the repertoire of any individual. Most clonotypes (about 65% of the roughly 30,000) were supported by a single sequence read, which could in principle inflate apparent diversity. The reported gene usage frequencies may have been skewed by preferential PCR amplification of some TRBV and TRBJ sequences. Among under 40,000 distinct clonotypes, single-copy clonotypes made up 65% to 80% of clonotypes but only 18.8% of assemblies. CDR3 beta lengths ranging from 21 to 81 nucleotides were observed, with a peak at 45 nucleotides. In subsampling, clonotype counts increased linearly with read number, which indicated that sequencing depth was far from saturation. A unique TRBV gene could be assigned to only about 23,000 (around 70%) of the clonotypes.

The donor pool comprised 300 to 400 males and around 160 females, all aged about 18 to 40 years. Peripheral leukocyte polyA+ RNA was isolated from about 170 liters of pooled peripheral blood. A commercial mRNA preparation from normal human peripheral blood leukocytes pooled from fewer than 600 individuals was used as the starting material. Points on this clonotype: Its antigen remains unidentified. Base qualities are not provided; no much larger clone lies one nucleotide away.

The data were produced on an Illumina Genome Analyzer II. Two rounds of nested PCR with TRBC1/TRBC2-specific primers yielded a RACE product of about 520 bp, which was gel-purified. First-strand cDNA was synthesized with a TRBC-specific primer plus a template-switching oligonucleotide, by which a 5' anchor for RACE was provided. Because the RACE amplicon was too long to sequence directly with short reads, the RACE amplicon was concatemerized by ligation and then sheared by sonication. PAGE was used to isolate a size fraction of 100 to 300 bp, and that fraction then underwent shotgun sequencing on the Illumina platform. Separate runs on an Illumina GAII yielded 18.8 million 36-nt reads and 21.7 million 50-nt single-end reads. The paper's data handling went like this. Assembly of the pooled about 38,000,000 reads was performed with iSSAKE using parameters -m 15, -o 2 and -r 0.7. Reads aligning to the ends of Ensembl TRBV gene predictions that carried unmatched junctional bases were used to seed de novo CDR3 beta assemblies. Clonotype abundance was estimated from the number of matching assembled contigs rather than from raw read depth. After about 2,000 (around 6%) of the assembled clonotypes were removed for having in-frame stop codons, 33,664 productive clonotypes remained. Sanger sequencing of cloned RACE products gave 250 to 350 unique TCR sequences, and roughly 73% of them were also found in the Illumina assembly. TCRdb trimmed the raw reads at Q25, called clones with MiXCR and kept productive beta chains. Each entry merges the rows of one CDR3 protein and shows their most common DNA and genes. These V and J calls originate from TCRdb's pipeline instead of the authors' own analysis. The sample profile shows several thousand distinct CDR3 sequences; roughly 37% of them were found once. The ten top clones hold just under 3% of the sample.

The clonotype comes from a pool of human donors in good health; the sample was commercial RNA pooled from many donors. The sequenced material came from commercial RNA from peripheral blood pooled from many donors.

At the DNA level, the sequence is TGTGCCAGCAGCTTATTCGGGGAGAGGGGGGAAGCTTTCTTT. Translated, it reads CASSLFGERGEAFF. The chain joins TRBV7-6 to TRBJ1-1; the D region possibly corresponds to TRBD1 (6 bases align). V loses 2 bases of germline sequence and J loses 8 bases, and the interval between the two ends is 15 bases. CDR1 is given as SGHVS and CDR2 as FNYEAQ, both from the germline V gene. Taken from cysteine to phenylalanine, the CDR3 has 14 residues. This entry keeps only the CDR3 DNA: 42 bases, framed from base 1.